The present entry profiles one T cell receptor beta chain with its context. Its antigen is currently not known. Nothing much larger sits one base from this clone, and base qualities are not available. Ficoll-Paque density gradient centrifugation was used to isolate PBMCs. The sample is drawn from a study of T-cell memory formation after mild COVID-19 (TCRdb year 2021). About the full investigation: TCR sequence clusters from the two donors were found to be largely donor specific. Two young, previously healthy adult volunteers made up the cohort, one male and one female. Longitudinal TCRalpha and TCRbeta repertoire sequencing tracked T-cell clones expanding and contracting after mild COVID-19 in a couple of donors. Overall results and qualifications from the work: Clones contracting from day 15 to 85 had balanced CD4/CD8 phenotypes, while a second wave expanding from day 15 to 37 was biased towards CD4+. The detection of some responding clones in pre-infection memory suggests that pre-existing cross-reactive memory T cells joined the SARS-CoV-2 response. Contracting CD4+ clones appeared mostly in the CM and EM memory subsets, whereas CD8+ clones were enriched in EMRA. The study covered only a couple of mild cases, and larger cohorts including severe cases with pre-infection samples were considered necessary. The second-wave clones that peaked on day 37 were not confirmed to be SARS-CoV-2 specific.

Sequenced using an Illumina NovaSeq 6000. TCRalpha and TCRbeta cDNA libraries were built by 5'RACE with constant-segment primers, adding sample barcodes and unique molecular identifiers. RNA was extracted from every sample with Trizol reagent. Amplification of the libraries took two PCR steps, and the second step added a second sample barcode plus Illumina TruSeq adapters. Sequencing of libraries was performed on an Illumina NovaSeq with 2 x 150 bp paired-end reads. In the paper's pipeline: Reads were demultiplexed and collapsed into UMI-guided consensus sequences with migec v1.2.7. With mixcr v2.1.11, UMI consensuses were aligned to TRA and TRB V and J templates and assembled into clonotypes. Clonotypes were classified as expanded or contracted when called significant by both edgeR and NoisET, with noise models trained on biological replicates. For edgeR calls, a false discovery rate-adjusted p below 0.01 and a log2 fold-change threshold of 1 were applied. As an exploratory analysis of dynamics, max-normalized trajectories of the 1000 most abundant clonotypes were examined with PCA combined with hierarchical clustering. The CD4 or CD8 phenotype of responding clones was assigned using the separately sequenced CD4+ and CD8+ repertoires. TCRdb itself trimmed the public reads at Q25 with fastp, ran MiXCR and retained productive beta chains. Each entry is one CDR3 protein sequence, shown with its most common DNA and genes. These V and J calls derive from TCRdb rather than the authors' analysis. The sample table lists over 500,000 distinct CDR3 sequences, 17% of them with a count of one. The top ten constitute 8.1% of the sample.

The TCR comes from an adult woman who had mild COVID-19 (a few samples of this study predate the infection). The sample titles of this study are shuffled in the database, so cell type and time point are left out; the donor was told from shared clones. The sequenced material came from PBMCs or a T cell subset sorted from them (not recorded which).

The encoded CDR3 is CASSPGAGGKETQYF. The nucleotide sequence is given as TGCGCCAGCAGCCCAGGTGCGGGAGGGAAAGAGACCCAGTACTTC. The chain links TRBV5-1 with TRBJ2-5, and 9 bases in between align with TRBD2. Spanning cysteine to phenylalanine, the CDR3 consists of 15 amino acids. CDR3 DNA is the only sequence kept; it has 45 bases, read in frame from the first base. V ends up 4 bases short and J 3 bases short, with an unmatched junction base count of 7. CDR1 and CDR2 (SGHRS, YFSETQ) derive from the germline V gene.